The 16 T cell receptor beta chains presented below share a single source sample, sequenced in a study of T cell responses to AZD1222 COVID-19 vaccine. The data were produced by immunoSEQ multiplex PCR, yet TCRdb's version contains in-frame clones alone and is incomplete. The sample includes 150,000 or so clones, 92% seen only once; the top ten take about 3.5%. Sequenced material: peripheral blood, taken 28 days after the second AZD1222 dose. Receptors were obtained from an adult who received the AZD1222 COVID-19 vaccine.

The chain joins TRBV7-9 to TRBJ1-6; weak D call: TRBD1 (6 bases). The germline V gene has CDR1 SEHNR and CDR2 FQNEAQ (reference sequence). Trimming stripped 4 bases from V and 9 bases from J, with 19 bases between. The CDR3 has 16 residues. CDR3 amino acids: CASSSILGGPVSPLHF. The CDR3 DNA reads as TGTGCCAGCAGCTCAATCCTGGGGGGGCCTGTTTCACCCCTCCACTTT.

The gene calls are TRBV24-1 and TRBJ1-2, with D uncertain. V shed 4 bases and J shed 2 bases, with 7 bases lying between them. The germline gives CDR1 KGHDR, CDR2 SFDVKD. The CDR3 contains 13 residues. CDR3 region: CATSDPENYGYTF. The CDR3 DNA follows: TGTGCCACCAGTGACCCAGAAAACTATGGCTACACCTTC.

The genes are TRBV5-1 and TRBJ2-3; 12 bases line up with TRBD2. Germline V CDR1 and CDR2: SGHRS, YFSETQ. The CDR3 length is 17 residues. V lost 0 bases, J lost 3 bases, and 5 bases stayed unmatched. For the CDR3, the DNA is TGCGCCAGCAGCTTGGAGACTAGCGGGAGAGGGACAGATACGCAGTATTTT. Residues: CASSLETSGRGTDTQYF.

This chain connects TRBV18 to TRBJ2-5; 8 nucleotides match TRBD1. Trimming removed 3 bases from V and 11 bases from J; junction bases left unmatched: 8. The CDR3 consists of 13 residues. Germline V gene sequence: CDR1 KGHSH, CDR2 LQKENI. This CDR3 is CASSPGDRSHQYF. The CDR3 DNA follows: TGTGCCAGCTCACCGGGGGACAGGTCGCATCAGTACTTC.

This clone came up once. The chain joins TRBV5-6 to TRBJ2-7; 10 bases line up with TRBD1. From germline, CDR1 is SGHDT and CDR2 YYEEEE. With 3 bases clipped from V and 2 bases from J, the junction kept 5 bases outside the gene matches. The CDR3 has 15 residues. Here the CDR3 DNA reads TGTGCCAGCAGCTACCTCGGGACAGGGGCCTACGAGCAGTACTTC. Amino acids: CASSYLGTGAYEQYF.

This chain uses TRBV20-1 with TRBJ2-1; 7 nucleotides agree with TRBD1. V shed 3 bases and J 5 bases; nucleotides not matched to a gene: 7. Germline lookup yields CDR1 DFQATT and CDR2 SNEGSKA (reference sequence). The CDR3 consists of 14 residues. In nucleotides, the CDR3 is TGCAGTGCTAGTAGGACGACAGGGAACAATGAGCAGTTCTTC. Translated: CSASRTTGNNEQFF.

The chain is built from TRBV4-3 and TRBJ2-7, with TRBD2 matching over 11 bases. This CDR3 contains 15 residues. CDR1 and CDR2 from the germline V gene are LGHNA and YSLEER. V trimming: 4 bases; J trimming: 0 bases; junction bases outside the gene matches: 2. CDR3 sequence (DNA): TGCGCCAGCAGCCCGGGGACTAGCGGCTCCTACGAGCAGTACTTC. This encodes CASSPGTSGSYEQYF.

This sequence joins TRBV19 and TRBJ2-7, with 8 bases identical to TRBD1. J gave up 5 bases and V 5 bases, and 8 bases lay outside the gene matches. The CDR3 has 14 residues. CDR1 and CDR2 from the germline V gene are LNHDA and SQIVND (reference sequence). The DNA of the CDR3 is TGTGCCAGTAGTTCGACAGGGGTTGCCCACGAGCAGTACTTC. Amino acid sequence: CASSSTGVAHEQYF.

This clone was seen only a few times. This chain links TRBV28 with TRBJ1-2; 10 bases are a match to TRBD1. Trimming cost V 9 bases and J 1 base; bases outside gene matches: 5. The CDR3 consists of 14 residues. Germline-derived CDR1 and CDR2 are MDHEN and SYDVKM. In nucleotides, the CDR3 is TGTGCCAGTAGGACAGGGGGTTATAACTATGGCTACACCTTC. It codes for CASRTGGYNYGYTF.

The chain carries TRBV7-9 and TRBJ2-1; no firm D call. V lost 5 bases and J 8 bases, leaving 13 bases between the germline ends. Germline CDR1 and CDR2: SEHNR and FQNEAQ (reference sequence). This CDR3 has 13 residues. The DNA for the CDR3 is TGTGCCAGCAGCATCCCGACCGGCGATGAGCAGTTCTTC. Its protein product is CASSIPTGDEQFF.

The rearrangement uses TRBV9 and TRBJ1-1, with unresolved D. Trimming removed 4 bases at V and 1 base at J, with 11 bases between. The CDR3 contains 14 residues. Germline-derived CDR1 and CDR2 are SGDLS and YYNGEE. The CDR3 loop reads CASSLYPWNTEAFF. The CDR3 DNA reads TGTGCCAGCAGCCTCTATCCCTGGAACACTGAAGCTTTCTTT.

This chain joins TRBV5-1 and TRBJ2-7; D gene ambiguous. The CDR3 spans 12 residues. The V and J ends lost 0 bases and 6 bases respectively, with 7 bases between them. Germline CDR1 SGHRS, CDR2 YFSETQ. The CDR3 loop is CASSLDSGEQYF. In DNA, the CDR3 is TGCGCCAGCAGCTTGGATTCGGGCGAGCAGTACTTC.

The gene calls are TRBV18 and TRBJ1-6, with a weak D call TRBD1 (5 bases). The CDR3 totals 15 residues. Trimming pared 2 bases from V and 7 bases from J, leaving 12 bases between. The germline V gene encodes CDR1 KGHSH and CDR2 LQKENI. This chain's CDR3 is CASSPSSRENSPLHF. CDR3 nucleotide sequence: TGTGCCAGCTCACCAAGCTCCAGGGAGAATTCACCCCTCCACTTT.

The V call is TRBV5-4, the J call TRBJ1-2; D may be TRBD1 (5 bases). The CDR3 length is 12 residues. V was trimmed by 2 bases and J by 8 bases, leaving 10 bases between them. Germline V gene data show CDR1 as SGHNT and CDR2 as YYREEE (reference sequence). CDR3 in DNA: TGTGCCAGCAGCTTTTCCAGGGCAGGCTACACCTTC. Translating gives CASSFSRAGYTF. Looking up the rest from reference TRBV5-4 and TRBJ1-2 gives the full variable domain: ETGVTQSPTHLIKTRGQQVTLRCSSQSGHNTVSWYQQALGQGPQFIFQYYREEENGRGNFPPRFSGLQFPNYSSELNVNALELDDSALYLCASSFSRAGYTFGSGTRLTVV.

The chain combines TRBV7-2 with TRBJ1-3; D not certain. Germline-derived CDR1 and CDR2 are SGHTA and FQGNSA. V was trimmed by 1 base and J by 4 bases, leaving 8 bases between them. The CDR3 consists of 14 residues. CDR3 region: CASSLVGPGNTIYF. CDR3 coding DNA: TGTGCCAGCAGCTTAGTAGGGCCCGGAAACACCATATATTTT.

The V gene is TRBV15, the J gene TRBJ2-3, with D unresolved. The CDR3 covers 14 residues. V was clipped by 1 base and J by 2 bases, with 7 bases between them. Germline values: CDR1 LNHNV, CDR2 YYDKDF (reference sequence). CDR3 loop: CATSRGTLTDTQYF. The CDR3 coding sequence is TGTGCCACCAGCAGAGGGACCCTCACAGATACGCAGTATTTT.